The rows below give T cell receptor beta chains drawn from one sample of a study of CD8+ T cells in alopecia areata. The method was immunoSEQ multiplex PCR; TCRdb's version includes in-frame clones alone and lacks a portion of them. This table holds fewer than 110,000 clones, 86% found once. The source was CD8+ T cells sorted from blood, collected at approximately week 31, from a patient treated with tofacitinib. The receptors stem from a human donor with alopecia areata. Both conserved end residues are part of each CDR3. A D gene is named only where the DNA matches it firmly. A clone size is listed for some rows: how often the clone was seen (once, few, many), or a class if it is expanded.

CASSQDPWSYEQYF TGTGCCAGCAGCCAAGATCCGTGGTCCTACGAGCAGTACTTC TRBJ2-7 few - TRBV14
CASTQPGTLQETQYF TGTGCCAGTACTCAACCCGGGACCCTACAAGAGACCCAGTACTTC TRBJ2-5 - - TRBV19
CASSGLAGDSVTGELFF TGTGCCAGCAGTGGACTAGCGGGAGATTCGGTAACCGGGGAGCTGTTTTTT TRBJ2-2 - TRBD2 TRBV2
CASSLTATLSYEQYF TGTGCCAGCAGTTTAACGGCCACCTTATCCTACGAGCAGTACTTC TRBJ2-7 - - TRBV27
CASSPSWYIQYF TGTGCCAGCAGCCCAAGTTGGTACATTCAGTACTTC TRBJ2-4 - - TRBV7-9
CASSLVHRTGELFF TGTGCCAGCAGTTTGGTTCATAGGACCGGGGAGCTGTTTTTT TRBJ2-2 - - TRBV27
CASSMIQRETQYF TGTGCCAGTAGTATGATTCAACGTGAGACCCAGTACTTC TRBJ2-5 - - TRBV19
CASSVYSRNEQFF TGTGCCAGCAGTGTTTATAGCAGGAATGAGCAGTTCTTC TRBJ2-1 - - TRBV2
CARSLTPGGPLSNHEQFF TGTGCCAGAAGCTTGACCCCGGGAGGGCCCTTATCGAACCATGAGCAGTTCTTC TRBJ2-1 - TRBD2 TRBV5-3
CASSRELAYEQYF TGCGCCAGCAGTAGGGAACTAGCGTACGAGCAGTACTTC TRBJ2-7 - TRBD2 TRBV10-2
CASARDGGTYEQYF TGTGCCAGCGCAAGGGATGGGGGCACCTACGAGCAGTACTTC TRBJ2-7 - - TRBV6-4
CASSQGRGDTQYF TGCGCCAGCAGCCAAGGCAGGGGAGATACGCAGTATTTT TRBJ2-3 few - TRBV4-1
CASSFAGGANYGYTF TGTGCCAGCAGCTTCGCGGGAGGAGCTAACTATGGCTACACCTTC TRBJ1-2 few - TRBV7-9
CASTDRGGYTF TGTGCCAGCACTGACAGGGGTGGCTACACCTTC TRBJ1-2 - TRBD1 TRBV9
CASSLWQYNEQFF TGCGCCAGCAGCTTGTGGCAGTACAATGAGCAGTTCTTC TRBJ2-1 - - TRBV5-1
CSVGIQGYEQYF TGCAGCGTGGGAATACAGGGCTACGAGCAGTACTTC TRBJ2-7 once - TRBV29-1
CASSEQTASTDTQYF TGTGCCAGCAGTGAACAAACAGCTAGCACAGATACGCAGTATTTT TRBJ2-3 - - TRBV6-1
CASSSRGYEQYF TGTGCCAGCAGTTCCAGGGGATACGAGCAGTACTTC TRBJ2-7 - - TRBV27
CASSQDPTFSYNEQFF TGCGCCAGCAGCCAAGATCCTACCTTCTCCTACAATGAGCAGTTCTTC TRBJ2-1 few - TRBV4-1
CSVGRGEETEAFF TGCAGCGTCGGGAGGGGGGAGGAAACTGAAGCTTTCTTT TRBJ1-1 - - TRBV29-1
CASSRRKIISYEQYF TGTGCCAGCAGTAGACGTAAAATAATCTCCTACGAGCAGTACTTC TRBJ2-7 - - TRBV21-1
CASSLARELTEQFF TGCGCCAGCAGTTTAGCGCGGGAACTCACTGAGCAGTTCTTC TRBJ2-1 - - TRBV5-1
CASSVGSGVNQPQHF TGTGCCAGCAGCGTAGGGTCCGGGGTGAATCAGCCCCAGCATTTT TRBJ1-5 - - TRBV9
CASSLSVSDTQYF TGTGCCAGCAGCTTATCGGTGTCAGATACGCAGTATTTT TRBJ2-3 few - TRBV7-3
CASGDPAYGYTF TGTGCCAGCGGCGATCCAGCCTATGGCTACACCTTC TRBJ1-2 - - TRBV9
CASSQDPLTSGRYNGQFF TGCGCCAGCAGCCAAGATCCCCTAACTAGCGGGAGATACAATGGGCAGTTCTTC TRBJ2-1 - TRBD2 TRBV4-1
CASSLSPSYEQYF TGTGCCAGCAGTTTATCACCGAGCTACGAGCAGTACTTC TRBJ2-7 - - TRBV27
CAWIYRSNEQFF TGTGCCTGGATATACAGGAGCAATGAGCAGTTCTTC TRBJ2-1 - - TRBV30
CASKNTGELFF TGTGCCAGCAAGAACACCGGGGAGCTGTTTTTT TRBJ2-2 - - TRBV27
CASGQLGQGYYEQYF TGTGCCAGCGGCCAACTGGGACAGGGGTATTACGAGCAGTACTTC TRBJ2-7 - TRBD1 TRBV14
CASSMGRFYEQYF TGTGCCAGCTCAATGGGGCGTTTCTACGAGCAGTACTTC TRBJ2-7 - - TRBV27
CASSLAQGGLAWPSYNEQFF TGCGCCAGCAGCTTGGCCCAGGGGGGACTAGCGTGGCCGTCCTACAATGAGCAGTTCTTC TRBJ2-1 few TRBD2 TRBV5-1
CSVGQGVTYEQYF TGCAGCGTCGGACAGGGGGTTACCTACGAGCAGTACTTC TRBJ2-7 - TRBD1 TRBV29-1
CASSLSGGAFPEQFF TGTGCCAGCAGCCTTAGCGGGGGGGCGTTCCCTGAGCAGTTCTTC TRBJ2-1 - TRBD2 TRBV6-6
CASSPGTGSYEQYF TGCGCCAGCAGCCCCGGGACAGGGTCCTACGAGCAGTACTTC TRBJ2-7 once TRBD1 TRBV5-1
CASSHSGSTDTQYF TGTGCCAGCAGCCATAGCGGAAGCACAGATACGCAGTATTTT TRBJ2-3 - - TRBV6-6
CASSLGRQEAFF TGTGCCAGCAGCTTAGGGAGGCAAGAAGCTTTCTTT TRBJ1-1 once - TRBV7-9
CASSSLPGQGNEKLFF TGTGCCAGCAGTTCTCTCCCGGGACAGGGGAATGAAAAACTGTTTTTT TRBJ1-4 - TRBD1 TRBV27
CASSPGRYNEKLFF TGTGCCAGCAGTCCCGGACGGTATAATGAAAAACTGTTTTTT TRBJ1-4 - - TRBV6-5
CASSFEGEAYEQYF TGTGCCAGCAGCTTCGAGGGTGAAGCCTACGAGCAGTACTTC TRBJ2-7 - - TRBV7-9
CSPRVDGRASYNEQFF TGCAGCCCTCGGGTCGACGGGAGGGCCTCATACAATGAGCAGTTCTTC TRBJ2-1 - TRBD2 TRBV29-1
CASSEYFGTGNYEQYF TGTGCCAGCAGCGAATATTTCGGGACAGGGAACTACGAGCAGTACTTC TRBJ2-7 once TRBD1 TRBV6-1
CASNPAGVTDTQYF TGTGCCAGCAACCCCGCGGGGGTCACAGATACGCAGTATTTT TRBJ2-3 - TRBD2 TRBV13
CASSEGTGSYGYTF TGTGCCAGCAGTGAGGGAACGGGTTCCTATGGCTACACCTTC TRBJ1-2 - - TRBV2
CASSYRGEGNEQFF TGTGCCAGTAGTTACCGAGGGGAGGGGAATGAGCAGTTCTTC TRBJ2-1 - TRBD2 TRBV19
CASSQVWGDTEAFF TGCGCCAGCAGCCAAGTTTGGGGGGACACTGAAGCTTTCTTT TRBJ1-1 once - TRBV4-1
CAISDPGADEAFF TGTGCCATCAGTGACCCAGGGGCCGATGAAGCTTTCTTT TRBJ1-1 - - TRBV10-3
CASSDGTSGNYEQYF TGCGCCAGCAGTGACGGGACTAGCGGGAACTACGAGCAGTACTTC TRBJ2-7 - TRBD2 TRBV10-2
CASTFGDTQYF TGTGCCAGCACCTTCGGGGATACGCAGTATTTT TRBJ2-3 - - TRBV6-5
CASSHQNTGELFF TGCGCCAGCAGCCACCAGAACACCGGGGAGCTGTTTTTT TRBJ2-2 few - TRBV4-1
CASSARGLAEESYEQYF TGTGCCAGCAGTGCTCGGGGACTAGCAGAAGAGAGCTACGAGCAGTACTTC TRBJ2-7 - TRBD2 TRBV2
CASSLRDRNNEQFF TGTGCCAGCAGCCTAAGGGACCGTAACAATGAGCAGTTCTTC TRBJ2-1 - - TRBV7-2
CASSLGQGYGYTF TGTGCCAGCAGCCTGGGACAGGGGTATGGCTACACCTTC TRBJ1-2 - TRBD1 TRBV27
CASSALVLGVYTQYF TGTGCCAGCAGCGCACTAGTCCTCGGTGTTTATACGCAGTATTTT TRBJ2-3 - - TRBV9
CASSVSGAGTDTQYF TGTGCCAGCAGTGTATCCGGGGCTGGCACAGATACGCAGTATTTT TRBJ2-3 - - TRBV2
CASSLNSGGNEQFF TGTGCCAGCAGTTTAAACAGCGGGGGCAATGAGCAGTTCTTC TRBJ2-1 - TRBD2 TRBV27
CASSPTRGRRIGNEQFF TGTGCCAGCAGCCCTACCCGGGGACGACGAATCGGCAATGAGCAGTTCTTC TRBJ2-1 - - TRBV7-9
CASSFRDRGHEQYF TGTGCCAGCAGTTTCAGGGACAGGGGACACGAGCAGTACTTC TRBJ2-7 - TRBD1 TRBV27
CAWSRRGLNTEAFF TGTGCCTGGAGTAGGAGGGGACTGAACACTGAAGCTTTCTTT TRBJ1-1 - - TRBV30